The sequence of this TCR beta chain was determined in a study of T cell changes during pregnancy in multiple sclerosis. Profiling relied on immunoSEQ multiplex PCR, and the TCRdb table lists in-frame clones only, not all of them. The sample yields fewer than 90,000 clones, nearly 95% seen once. V was cut by 3 bases and J by 1 base, with 13 bases left in between. In germline, CDR1 is LNHDA, CDR2 SQIVND (reference sequence). This CDR3 contains 15 residues. The chain recombines TRBV19 with TRBJ2-7; possibly TRBD2 for D (5 bases). This sample comprised peripheral blood, obtained after pregnancy. This TCR came from a female donor in good health, enrolled as a control in a pregnancy study. The CDR3 sequence: CASSIRASPSYEQYF. The DNA of the CDR3 is TGTGCCAGTAGTATCCGGGCTAGCCCTTCCTACGAGCAGTACTTC.